Detailed here is one T cell receptor beta chain. TCRdb keeps only in-frame clones here, not all; method: immunoSEQ multiplex PCR. The sample includes about 140,000 clones, roughly 90% seen only once; the top ten take 5.5% to 6.5%. The CDR3 spans 19 residues. Germline V CDR1 and CDR2: MNHEY, SMNVEV (reference sequence). V lost 2 bases, J lost 0 bases, and 20 bases lay in between. The sample comes from a study of T cell responses to AZD1222 COVID-19 vaccine. This sequence joins TRBV27 and TRBJ2-1; D is uncertain. The sequence was collected from an adult in good health. Material: peripheral blood, obtained on day 0 of AZD1222 vaccination. CDR3 bases: TGTGCCAGCAGTTTAGGCACTCCATCACCCCCAAGCTCCTACAATGAGCAGTTCTTC. This codes for CASSLGTPSPPSSYNEQFF.